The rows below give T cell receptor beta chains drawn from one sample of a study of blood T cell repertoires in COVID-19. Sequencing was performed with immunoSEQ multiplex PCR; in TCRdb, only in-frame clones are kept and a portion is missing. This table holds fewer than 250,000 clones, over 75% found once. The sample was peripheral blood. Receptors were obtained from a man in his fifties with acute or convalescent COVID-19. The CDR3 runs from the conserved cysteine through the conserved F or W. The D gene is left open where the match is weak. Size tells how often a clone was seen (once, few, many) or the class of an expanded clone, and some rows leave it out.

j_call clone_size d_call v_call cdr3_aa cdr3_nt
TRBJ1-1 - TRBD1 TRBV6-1 CASSDLRGTEAFF TGTGCCAGCAGTGACCTCAGGGGGACTGAAGCTTTCTTT
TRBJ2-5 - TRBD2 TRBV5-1 CASSPGVSGAPRETQYF TGCGCCAGCAGCCCCGGCGTAAGCGGGGCCCCGCGGGAGACCCAGTACTTC
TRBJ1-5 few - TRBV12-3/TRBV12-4 CASGRGSNQPQHF TGTGCCAGCGGCAGGGGTAGCAATCAGCCCCAGCATTTT
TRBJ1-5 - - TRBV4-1 CASSQDRAGSNQPQHF TGCGCCAGCAGCCAAGATCGAGCAGGTAGCAATCAGCCCCAGCATTTT
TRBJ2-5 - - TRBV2 CASSETRYRAGETQYF TGTGCCAGCAGTGAAACGCGATACAGGGCTGGGGAGACCCAGTACTTC
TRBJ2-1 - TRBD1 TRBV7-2 CASSSDRGSYNEQFF TGTGCCAGCAGCTCGGACAGGGGCTCCTACAATGAGCAGTTCTTC
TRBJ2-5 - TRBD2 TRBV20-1 CSASGRQRGPQETQYF TGCAGTGCTAGTGGCCGACAGCGGGGGCCCCAAGAGACCCAGTACTTC
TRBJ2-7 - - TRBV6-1 CASSERDEQYF TGTGCCAGCAGTGAAAGAGACGAGCAGTACTTC
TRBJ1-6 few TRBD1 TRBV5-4 CASSYSQGVALHF TGTGCCAGCAGCTACTCACAGGGGGTTGCCCTCCACTTT
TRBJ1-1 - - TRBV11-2 CASSFFRGRATEAFF TGTGCCAGCAGCTTTTTCCGTGGGAGGGCCACTGAAGCTTTCTTT
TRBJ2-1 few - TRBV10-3 CAISGLGDSGEQFF TGTGCCATCAGTGGGTTAGGGGATTCCGGTGAGCAGTTCTTC
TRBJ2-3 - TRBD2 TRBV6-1 CASSEPLSGGPTDTQYF TGTGCCAGCAGTGAACCCCTTAGCGGGGGCCCCACAGATACGCAGTATTTT
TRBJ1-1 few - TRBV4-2 CASSQVKGLIEAFF TGTGCCAGCAGCCAGGTCAAGGGGTTGATTGAAGCTTTCTTT
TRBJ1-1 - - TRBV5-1 CASSSRGAAIEAFF TGCGCCAGCAGCTCGCGGGGGGCAGCTATCGAAGCTTTCTTT
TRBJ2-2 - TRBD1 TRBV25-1 CASSESDRGLTGELFF TGTGCCAGCAGTGAATCGGACAGGGGGTTAACCGGGGAGCTGTTTTTT
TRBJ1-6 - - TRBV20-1 CSASRGGRSLNSPLHF TGCAGTGCTAGTCGGGGGGGCAGGTCACTAAATTCACCCCTCCACTTT
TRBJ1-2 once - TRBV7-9 CASSYARGGYGYTF TGTGCCAGCAGCTACGCACGCGGGGGATATGGCTACACCTTC
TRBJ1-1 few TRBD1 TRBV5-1 CASSLVLGQGNTEAFF TGCGCCAGCAGCTTGGTCCTGGGACAGGGGAACACTGAAGCTTTCTTT
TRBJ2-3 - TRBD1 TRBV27 CASSTYGQGNQATQYF TGTGCCAGCAGTACGTACGGACAGGGGAATCAGGCTACGCAGTATTTT
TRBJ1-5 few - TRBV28 CASSPRQGESNQPQHF TGTGCCAGCAGCCCACGGCAGGGCGAAAGCAATCAGCCCCAGCATTTT
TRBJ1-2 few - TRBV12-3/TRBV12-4 CASSLGGSGYTF TGTGCCAGCAGTTTAGGGGGCTCTGGCTACACCTTC
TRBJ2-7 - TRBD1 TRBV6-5 CASRPDRVSYEQYF TGTGCCAGCAGGCCAGACAGGGTTTCCTACGAGCAGTACTTC
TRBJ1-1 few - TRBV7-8 CASSLYSNTEAFF TGTGCCAGCAGCCTGTACAGCAACACTGAAGCTTTCTTT
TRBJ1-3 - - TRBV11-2 CASSMTGNTIYF TGTGCCAGCAGCATGACAGGAAACACCATATATTTT
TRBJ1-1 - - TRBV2 CASSEKRSEAFF TGTGCCAGCAGTGAAAAGCGGTCTGAAGCTTTCTTT
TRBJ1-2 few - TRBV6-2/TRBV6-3 CASSYRAGALYGYTF TGTGCCAGCAGTTACCGGGCAGGGGCCCTCTATGGCTACACCTTC
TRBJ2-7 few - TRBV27 CASSFGEFYEQYF TGTGCCAGCAGTTTCGGGGAATTCTACGAGCAGTACTTC
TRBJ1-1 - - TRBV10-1 CASSPRRGNTEAFF TGCGCCAGCAGCCCGAGAAGGGGCAACACTGAAGCTTTCTTT
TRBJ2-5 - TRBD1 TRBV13 CASSWTGARETQYF TGTGCCAGCAGCTGGACAGGGGCTCGAGAGACCCAGTACTTC
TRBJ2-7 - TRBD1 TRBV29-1 CSVSQGAGYEQYF TGCAGCGTTTCCCAGGGGGCGGGATACGAGCAGTACTTC
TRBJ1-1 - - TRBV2 CASSVTRGNTEAFF TGTGCCAGCAGTGTTACCCGGGGAAACACTGAAGCTTTCTTT
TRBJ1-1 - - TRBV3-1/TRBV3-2 CASRRSATGSGTEAFF TGTGCCAGCAGACGATCCGCTACAGGGAGTGGAACTGAAGCTTTCTTT
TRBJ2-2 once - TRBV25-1 CATWNGAVGELFF TGTGCCACCTGGAATGGAGCTGTCGGGGAGCTGTTTTTT
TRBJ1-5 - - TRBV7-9 CAVAGGAQPQHF TGTGCCGTCGCTGGGGGCGCGCAGCCCCAGCATTTT
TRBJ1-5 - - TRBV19 CASRGAGAVSNQPQHF TGTGCCAGTAGGGGGGCTGGGGCAGTTAGCAATCAGCCCCAGCATTTT
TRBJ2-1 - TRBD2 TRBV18 CASSPPTSGGADNEQFF TGTGCCAGCTCACCTCCAACTAGCGGGGGGGCCGACAATGAGCAGTTCTTC
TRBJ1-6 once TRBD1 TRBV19 CASSGGQGFSYNSPLHF TGTGCCAGTAGTGGTGGACAGGGTTTCTCCTATAATTCACCCCTCCACTTT
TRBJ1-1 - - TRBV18 CASSPPQGPQTEAFF TGTGCCAGCTCACCACCACAGGGACCCCAAACTGAAGCTTTCTTT
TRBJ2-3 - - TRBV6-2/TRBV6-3 CASSQQASREDTQYF TGTGCCAGCAGCCAACAGGCCTCAAGGGAAGATACGCAGTATTTT
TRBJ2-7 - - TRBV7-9 CASSLSYPYEQYF TGTGCCAGCAGCTTATCTTATCCCTACGAGCAGTACTTC
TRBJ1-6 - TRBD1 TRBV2 CASSSRQGDNSPLHF TGTGCCAGCAGCAGCCGACAGGGAGATAATTCACCCCTCCACTTT
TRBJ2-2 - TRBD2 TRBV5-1 CASSLLAGAVTGELFF TGCGCCAGCAGCTTACTAGCGGGGGCCGTCACCGGGGAGCTGTTTTTT
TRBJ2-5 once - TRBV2 CASSGSSEYRETQYF TGTGCCAGCAGTGGGTCGAGTGAATACAGGGAGACCCAGTACTTC
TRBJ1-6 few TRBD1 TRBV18 CASSPPGDRAHRGNSPLHF TGTGCCAGCTCACCACCGGGGGACAGGGCGCATCGGGGGAATTCACCCCTCCACTTT
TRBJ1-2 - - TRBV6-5 CASSYSRTGSGGYTF TGTGCCAGCAGTTACTCGAGAACCGGGAGTGGAGGCTACACCTTC
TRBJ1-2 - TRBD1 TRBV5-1 CASSSGQSYGYTF TGCGCCAGCAGCTCGGGACAGTCATATGGCTACACCTTC
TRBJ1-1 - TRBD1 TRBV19 CASNSQGGNAEAFF TGTGCCAGTAACTCACAGGGGGGTAACGCTGAAGCTTTCTTT
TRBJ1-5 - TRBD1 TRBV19 CASSTPPSGQGFGSNQPQHF TGTGCCAGTAGTACCCCGCCGTCGGGACAGGGATTCGGTAGCAATCAGCCCCAGCATTTT
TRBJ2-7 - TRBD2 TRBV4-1 CASSQDPEQSGGHTGQYF TGCGCCAGCAGCCAAGATCCGGAGCAAAGCGGGGGCCATACCGGGCAGTACTTC
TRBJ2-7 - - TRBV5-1 CASRGEHEQYF TGCGCCAGCAGAGGAGAACACGAGCAGTACTTC
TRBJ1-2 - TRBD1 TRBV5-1 CASSFFDRDYGYTF TGCGCCAGCAGCTTCTTCGACAGGGACTATGGCTACACCTTC
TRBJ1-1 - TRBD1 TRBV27 CASSGQGPWSTEAFF TGTGCCAGCAGTGGACAGGGACCGTGGAGCACTGAAGCTTTCTTT
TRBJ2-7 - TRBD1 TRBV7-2 CASSPRQGLVDEQYF TGTGCCAGCAGCCCTCGACAGGGGCTGGTCGACGAGCAGTACTTC
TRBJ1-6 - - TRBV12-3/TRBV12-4 CASSLPNSPLHF TGTGCCAGCAGCTTACCAAATTCACCCCTCCACTTT
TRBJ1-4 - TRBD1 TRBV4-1 CASSPKGGQGFEKLFF TGCGCCAGCAGTCCAAAAGGGGGACAGGGCTTTGAAAAACTGTTTTTT
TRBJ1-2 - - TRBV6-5 CASSYSGFSSARDYTF TGTGCCAGCAGTTACTCGGGCTTCTCTTCGGCCCGGGACTACACCTTC
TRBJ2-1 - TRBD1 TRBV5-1 CASSLAGGNEQFF TGCGCCAGCAGCTTAGCAGGGGGCAATGAGCAGTTCTTC